Described below is a single T cell receptor (beta chain) sequence and its context. The antigen is not known. TCRdb keeps only in-frame clones here, not all; method: immunoSEQ multiplex PCR. Among some 84,000 clones, over 70% were seen once, and the ten largest hold roughly 2.7%. All patients were mismatch repair deficient, assessed by either PCR or immunohistochemistry. J gave up 4 bases and V 6 bases, and 13 bases lay outside the gene matches. The CDR3 is 19 amino acids. Germline V CDR1 and CDR2: SGHTA, FQGNSA. This sample is drawn from a study of PD-1 blockade in mismatch repair-deficient tumors. Study results and caveats: Rapid post-treatment expansion, then contraction, generally preceding radiologic response, marked tumor-resident clones.

V and J are TRBV7-2 and TRBJ2-2, with 14 positions matching TRBD2. This receptor was taken from an adult with mismatch repair-deficient cancer. Source: peripheral blood, taken 12 weeks after starting pembrolizumab. Here the CDR3 DNA reads TGTGCCAGCAGAAAAGCCGGGACTAGCGGGAGCCGGGGCACCGGGGAGCTGTTTTTT. It specifies CASRKAGTSGSRGTGELFF.